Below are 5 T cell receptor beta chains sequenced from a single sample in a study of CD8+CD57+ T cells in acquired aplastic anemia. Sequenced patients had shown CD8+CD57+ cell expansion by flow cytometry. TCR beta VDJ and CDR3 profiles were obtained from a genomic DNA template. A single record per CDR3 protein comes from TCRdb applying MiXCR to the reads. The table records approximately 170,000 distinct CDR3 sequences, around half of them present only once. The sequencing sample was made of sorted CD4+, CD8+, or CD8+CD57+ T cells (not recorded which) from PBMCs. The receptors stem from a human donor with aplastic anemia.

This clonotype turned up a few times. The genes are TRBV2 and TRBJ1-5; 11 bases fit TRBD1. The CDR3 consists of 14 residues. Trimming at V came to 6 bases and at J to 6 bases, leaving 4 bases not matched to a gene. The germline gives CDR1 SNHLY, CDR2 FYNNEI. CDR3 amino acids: CASSGQGARQPQHF. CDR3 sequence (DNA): TGTGCCAGCAGCGGACAGGGGGCGCGTCAGCCCCAGCATTTT. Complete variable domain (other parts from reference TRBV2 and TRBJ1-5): EPEVTQTPSHQVTQMGQEVILRCVPISNHLYFYWYRQILGQKVEFLVSFYNNEISEKSEIFDDQFSVERPDGSNFTLKIRSTKLEDSAMYFCASSGQGARQPQHFGDGTRLSIL.

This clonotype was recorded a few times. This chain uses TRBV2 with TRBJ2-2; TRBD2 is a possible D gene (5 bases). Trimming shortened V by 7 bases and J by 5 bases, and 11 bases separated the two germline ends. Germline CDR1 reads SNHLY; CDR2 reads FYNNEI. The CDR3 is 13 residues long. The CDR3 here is CASTGRRTGELFF. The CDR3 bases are TGTGCCAGCACCGGGCGGAGGACCGGGGAGCTGTTTTTT.

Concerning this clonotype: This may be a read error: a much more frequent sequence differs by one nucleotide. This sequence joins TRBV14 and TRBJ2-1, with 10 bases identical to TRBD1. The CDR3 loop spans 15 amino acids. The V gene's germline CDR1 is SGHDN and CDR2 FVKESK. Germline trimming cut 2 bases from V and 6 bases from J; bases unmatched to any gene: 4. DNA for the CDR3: TGTGCCAGCAGCCAATCGACAGGGGGCTGCAATGAGCAGTTCTTC. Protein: CASSQSTGGCNEQFF.

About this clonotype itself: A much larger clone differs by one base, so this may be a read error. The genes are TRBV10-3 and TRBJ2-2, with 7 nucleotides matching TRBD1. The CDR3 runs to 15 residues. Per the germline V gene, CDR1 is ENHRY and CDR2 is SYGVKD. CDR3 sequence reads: CASSMTGTETGELFF. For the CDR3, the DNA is TGTGCCAGCAGTATGACCGGGACAGAGACCGGGGAGCTGTTTTTT.

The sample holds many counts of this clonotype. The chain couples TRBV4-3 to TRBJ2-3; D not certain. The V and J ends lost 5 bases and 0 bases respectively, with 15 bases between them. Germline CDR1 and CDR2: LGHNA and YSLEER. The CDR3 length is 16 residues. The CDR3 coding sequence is TGCGCCAGCAGCGCCGGATGGCCTCCTAGCACAGATACGCAGTATTTT. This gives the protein CASSAGWPPSTDTQYF.